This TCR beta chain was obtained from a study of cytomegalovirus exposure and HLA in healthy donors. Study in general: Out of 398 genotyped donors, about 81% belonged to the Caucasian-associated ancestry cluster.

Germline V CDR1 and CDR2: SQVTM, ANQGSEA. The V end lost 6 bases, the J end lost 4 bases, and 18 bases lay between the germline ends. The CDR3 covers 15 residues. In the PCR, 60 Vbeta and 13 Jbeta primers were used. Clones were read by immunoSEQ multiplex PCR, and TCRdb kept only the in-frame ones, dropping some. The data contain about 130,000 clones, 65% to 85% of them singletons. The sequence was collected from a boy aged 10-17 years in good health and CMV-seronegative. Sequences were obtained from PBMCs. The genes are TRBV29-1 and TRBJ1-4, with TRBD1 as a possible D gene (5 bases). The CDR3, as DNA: TGCAGCGTCCCCCTTCCCGGGGGAGGTAATGAAAAACTGTTTTTT. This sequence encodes CSVPLPGGGNEKLFF.